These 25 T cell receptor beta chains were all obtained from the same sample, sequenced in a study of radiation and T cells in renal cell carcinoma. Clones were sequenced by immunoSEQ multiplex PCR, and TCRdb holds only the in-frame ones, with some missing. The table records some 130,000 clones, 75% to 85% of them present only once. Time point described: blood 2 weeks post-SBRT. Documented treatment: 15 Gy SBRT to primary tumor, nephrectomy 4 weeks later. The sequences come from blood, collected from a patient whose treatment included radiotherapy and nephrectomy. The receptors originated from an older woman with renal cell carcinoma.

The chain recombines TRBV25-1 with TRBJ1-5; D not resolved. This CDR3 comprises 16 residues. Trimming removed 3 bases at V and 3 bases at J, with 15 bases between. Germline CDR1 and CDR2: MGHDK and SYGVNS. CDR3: CASSEGRLGFNQPQHF. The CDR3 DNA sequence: TGTGCCAGCAGTGAGGGGAGGCTCGGTTTCAATCAGCCCCAGCATTTT.

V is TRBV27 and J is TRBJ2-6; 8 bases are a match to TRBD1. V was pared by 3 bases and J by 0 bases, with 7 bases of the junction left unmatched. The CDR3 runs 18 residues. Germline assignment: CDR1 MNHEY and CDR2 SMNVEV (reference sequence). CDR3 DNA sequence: TGTGCCAGCAGTTTCGGACAGGGTGCGTTCTCTGGGGCCAACGTCCTGACTTTC. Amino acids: CASSFGQGAFSGANVLTF. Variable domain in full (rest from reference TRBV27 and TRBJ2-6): EAQVTQNPRYLITVTGKKLTVTCSQNMNHEYMSWYRQDPGLGLRQIYYSMNVEVTDKGDVPEGYKVSRKEKRNFPLILESPSPNQTSLYFCASSFGQGAFSGANVLTFGAGSRLTVL.

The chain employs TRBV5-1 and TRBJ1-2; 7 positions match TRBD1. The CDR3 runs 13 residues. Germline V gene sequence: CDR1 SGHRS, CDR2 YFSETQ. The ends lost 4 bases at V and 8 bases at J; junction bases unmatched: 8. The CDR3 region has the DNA TGCGCCAGCAGCGGAACAGGGGAGGCAGGCTACACCTTC. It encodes CASSGTGEAGYTF.

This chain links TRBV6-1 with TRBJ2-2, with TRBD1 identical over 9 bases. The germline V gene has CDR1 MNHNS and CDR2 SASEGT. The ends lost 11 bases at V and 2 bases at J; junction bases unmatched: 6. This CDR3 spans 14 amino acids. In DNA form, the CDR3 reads TGTGCCGTCAGACAGGGGGTAAACACCGGGGAGCTGTTTTTT. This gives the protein CAVRQGVNTGELFF.

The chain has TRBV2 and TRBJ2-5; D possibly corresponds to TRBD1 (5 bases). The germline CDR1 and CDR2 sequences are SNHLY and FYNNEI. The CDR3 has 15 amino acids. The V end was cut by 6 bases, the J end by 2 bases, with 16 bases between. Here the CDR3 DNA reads TGTGCCAGCAGCCGCTACTCCAGGGATCAAGAGACCCAGTACTTC. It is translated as CASSRYSRDQETQYF.

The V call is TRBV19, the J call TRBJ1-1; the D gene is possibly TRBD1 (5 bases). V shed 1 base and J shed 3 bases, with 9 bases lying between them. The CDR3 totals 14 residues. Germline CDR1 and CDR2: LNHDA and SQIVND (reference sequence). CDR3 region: CASSIVGGDTEAFF. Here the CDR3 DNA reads TGTGCCAGTAGTATAGTCGGAGGGGACACTGAAGCTTTCTTT.

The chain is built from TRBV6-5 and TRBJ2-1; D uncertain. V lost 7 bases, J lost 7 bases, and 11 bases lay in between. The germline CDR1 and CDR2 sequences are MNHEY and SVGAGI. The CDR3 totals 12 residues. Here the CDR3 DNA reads TGTGCCAGCAACCTACCCACAAATGAGCAGTTCTTC. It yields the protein CASNLPTNEQFF.

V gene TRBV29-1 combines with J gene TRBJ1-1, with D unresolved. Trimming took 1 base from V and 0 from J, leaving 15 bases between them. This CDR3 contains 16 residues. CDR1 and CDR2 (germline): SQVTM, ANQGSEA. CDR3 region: CSVEVRRIDMNTEAFF. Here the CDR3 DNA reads TGCAGCGTTGAAGTTCGACGGATAGATATGAACACTGAAGCTTTCTTT.

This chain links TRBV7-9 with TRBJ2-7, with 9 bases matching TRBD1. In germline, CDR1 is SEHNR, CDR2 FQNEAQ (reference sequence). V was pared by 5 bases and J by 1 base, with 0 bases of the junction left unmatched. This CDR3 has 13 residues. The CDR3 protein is CASSGTGSYEQYF. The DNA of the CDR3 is TGTGCCAGCAGCGGGACAGGGTCCTACGAGCAGTACTTC. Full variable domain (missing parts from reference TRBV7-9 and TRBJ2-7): DTGVSQNPRHKITKRGQNVTFRCDPISEHNRLYWYRQTLGQGPEFLTYFQNEAQLEKSRLLSDRFSAERPKGSFSTLEIQRTEQGDSAMYLCASSGTGSYEQYFGPGTRLTVT.

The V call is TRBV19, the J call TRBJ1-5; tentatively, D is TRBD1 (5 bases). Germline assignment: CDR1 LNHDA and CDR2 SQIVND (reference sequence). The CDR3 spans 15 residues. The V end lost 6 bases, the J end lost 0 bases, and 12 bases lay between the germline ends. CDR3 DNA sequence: TGTGCCAGTAGCTTCGACAGCTATAGCAATCAGCCCCAGCATTTT. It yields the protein CASSFDSYSNQPQHF.

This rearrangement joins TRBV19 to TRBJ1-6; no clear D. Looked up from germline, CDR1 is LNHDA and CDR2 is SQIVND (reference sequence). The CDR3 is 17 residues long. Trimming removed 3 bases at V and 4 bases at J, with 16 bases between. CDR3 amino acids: CASSITRASKYNSPLHF. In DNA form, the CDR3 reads TGTGCCAGTAGTATTACGCGGGCTAGCAAGTATAATTCACCCCTCCACTTT.

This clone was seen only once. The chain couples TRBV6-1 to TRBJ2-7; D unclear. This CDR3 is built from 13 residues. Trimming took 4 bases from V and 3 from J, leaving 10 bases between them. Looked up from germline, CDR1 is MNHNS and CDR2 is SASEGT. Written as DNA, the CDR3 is TGTGCCAGCAGTGGTATATCCAACTACGAGCAGTACTTC. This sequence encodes CASSGISNYEQYF.

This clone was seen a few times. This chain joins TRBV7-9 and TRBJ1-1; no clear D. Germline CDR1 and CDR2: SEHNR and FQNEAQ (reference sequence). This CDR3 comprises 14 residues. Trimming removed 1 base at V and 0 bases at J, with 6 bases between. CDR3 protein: CASSLEMVNTEAFF. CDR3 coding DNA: TGTGCCAGCAGCTTAGAAATGGTGAACACTGAAGCTTTCTTT.

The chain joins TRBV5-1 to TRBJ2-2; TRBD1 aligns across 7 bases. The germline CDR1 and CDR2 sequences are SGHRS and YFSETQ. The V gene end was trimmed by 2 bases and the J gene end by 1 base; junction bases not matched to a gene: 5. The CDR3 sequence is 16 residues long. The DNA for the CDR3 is TGCGCCAGCAGCTTAGAACAGGGGCGGAACACCGGGGAGCTGTTTTTT. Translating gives CASSLEQGRNTGELFF.

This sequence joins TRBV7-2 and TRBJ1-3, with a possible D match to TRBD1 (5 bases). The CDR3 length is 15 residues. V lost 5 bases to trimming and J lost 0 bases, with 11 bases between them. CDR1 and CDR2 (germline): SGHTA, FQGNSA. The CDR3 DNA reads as TGTGCCAGCAGCGCCAGGGTGGGCTCTGGAAACACCATATATTTT. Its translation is CASSARVGSGNTIYF.

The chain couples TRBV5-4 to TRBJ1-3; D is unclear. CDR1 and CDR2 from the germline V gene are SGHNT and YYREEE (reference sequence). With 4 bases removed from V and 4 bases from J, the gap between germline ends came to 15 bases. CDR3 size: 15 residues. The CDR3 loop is CASSPALGGGNTIYF. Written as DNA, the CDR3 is TGTGCCAGCAGCCCCGCCTTAGGCGGGGGAAACACCATATATTTT.

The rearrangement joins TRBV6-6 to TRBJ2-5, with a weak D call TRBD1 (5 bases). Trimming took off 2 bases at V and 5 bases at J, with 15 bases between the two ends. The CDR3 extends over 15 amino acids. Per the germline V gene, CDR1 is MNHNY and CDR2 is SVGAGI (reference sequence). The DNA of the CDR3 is TGTGCCAGCAGTTACCGGTCCATAGGGGTGGAGACCCAGTACTTC. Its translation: CASSYRSIGVETQYF.

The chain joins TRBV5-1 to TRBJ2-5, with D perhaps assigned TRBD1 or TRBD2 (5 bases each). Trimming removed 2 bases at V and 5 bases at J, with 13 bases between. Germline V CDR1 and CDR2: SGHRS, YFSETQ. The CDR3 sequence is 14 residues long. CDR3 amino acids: CASSLGLGEETQYF. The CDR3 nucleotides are TGCGCCAGCAGCTTAGGGCTAGGGGAGGAGACCCAGTACTTC.

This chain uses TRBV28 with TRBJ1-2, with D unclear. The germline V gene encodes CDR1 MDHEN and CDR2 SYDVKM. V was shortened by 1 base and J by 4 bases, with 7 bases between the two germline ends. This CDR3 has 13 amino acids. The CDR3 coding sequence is TGTGCCAGCAGTTTATCCTCGCCCTATGGCTACACCTTC. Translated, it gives CASSLSSPYGYTF.

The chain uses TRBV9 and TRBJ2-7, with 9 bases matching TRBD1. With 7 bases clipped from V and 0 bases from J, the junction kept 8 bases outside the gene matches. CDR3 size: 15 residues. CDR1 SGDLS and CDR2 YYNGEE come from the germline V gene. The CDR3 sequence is CASGTGGQSSYEQYF. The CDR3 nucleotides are TGTGCCAGCGGAACAGGGGGCCAAAGCTCCTACGAGCAGTACTTC. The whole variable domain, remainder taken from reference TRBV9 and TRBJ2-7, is DSGVTQTPKHLITATGQRVTLRCSPRSGDLSVYWYQQSLDQGLQFLIQYYNGEERAKGNILERFSAQQFPDLHSELNLSSLELGDSALYFCASGTGGQSSYEQYFGPGTRLTVT.

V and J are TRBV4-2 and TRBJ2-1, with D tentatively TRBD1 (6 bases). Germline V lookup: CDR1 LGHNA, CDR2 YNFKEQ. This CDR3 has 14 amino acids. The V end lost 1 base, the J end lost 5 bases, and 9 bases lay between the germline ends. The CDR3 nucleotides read TGTGCCAGCAGCCAAGTAGGGGGTCACAATGAGCAGTTCTTC. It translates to CASSQVGGHNEQFF.

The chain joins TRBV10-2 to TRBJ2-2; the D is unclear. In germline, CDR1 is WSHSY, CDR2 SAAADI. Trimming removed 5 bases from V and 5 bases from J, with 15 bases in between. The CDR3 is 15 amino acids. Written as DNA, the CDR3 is TGCGCCAGCAGTCAACGTGGTTTAAGTACCGGGGAGCTGTTTTTT. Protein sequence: CASSQRGLSTGELFF.

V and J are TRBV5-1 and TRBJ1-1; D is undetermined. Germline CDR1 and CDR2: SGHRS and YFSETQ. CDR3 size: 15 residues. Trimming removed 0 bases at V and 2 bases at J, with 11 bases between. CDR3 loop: CASSLEGWQNTEAFF. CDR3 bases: TGCGCCAGCAGCTTGGAAGGGTGGCAAAACACTGAAGCTTTCTTT.

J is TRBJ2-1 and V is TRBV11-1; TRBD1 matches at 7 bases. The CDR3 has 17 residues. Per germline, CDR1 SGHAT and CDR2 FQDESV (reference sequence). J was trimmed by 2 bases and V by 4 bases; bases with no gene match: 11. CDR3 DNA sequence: TGTGCCAGCAGCTCCCGAGAGGGGGACAGAACCTACAATGAGCAGTTCTTC. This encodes CASSSREGDRTYNEQFF.

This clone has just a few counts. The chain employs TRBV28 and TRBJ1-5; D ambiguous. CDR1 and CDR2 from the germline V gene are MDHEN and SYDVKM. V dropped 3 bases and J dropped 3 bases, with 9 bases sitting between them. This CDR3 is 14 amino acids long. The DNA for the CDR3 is TGTGCCAGCAGTTTCTCTAGTTACAATCAGCCCCAGCATTTT. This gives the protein CASSFSSYNQPQHF.